This T cell receptor (beta chain) was sequenced during a study of identical twins. The CDR3 extends over 16 amino acids. Trimming took off 4 bases at V and 0 bases at J, with 14 bases between the two ends. Looked up from germline, CDR1 is LGHNA and CDR2 is YSLEER. Template switching supplied a universal primer site; unique molecular identifiers were carried on the cDNA. MiXCR, applied by TCRdb to the 5' RACE reads, yields one record per CDR3 protein. Among some 590,000 distinct CDR3 sequences listed, over 8.5% were seen once. This clonotype showed up many times. The antigen is undetermined. Study-wide results and caveats: Conclusions were based on cross-sectional statistical analysis, without following the same donors. Out-of-frame beta chain sequences displayed weaker excess sharing between twins.

This sample also appeared in a second study, on yellow fever vaccine responses in identical twins.

Sequencing was performed on PBMCs. The J gene is TRBJ2-3, the V gene TRBV4-3; D is possibly TRBD2 (5 bases). The TCR originated in a woman under 30 in good health. CDR3 amino acids: CASSLYSGTSTDTQYF. In DNA form, the CDR3 reads TGCGCCAGCAGCCTGTACTCGGGAACCAGCACAGATACGCAGTATTTT.